This TCR beta chain derives from a study of blood T cell repertoires in COVID-19. Overall study context: Sites across the United States, Italy and Spain contributed samples from acute and convalescent COVID-19. T cells, B-cell-depleted T cells, or PBMCs supplied cDNA or gDNA.

In the authors' workflow: The assay estimated nucleated cells by amplifying reference gene primers. Libraries were prepared by immunoSEQ multiplex PCR; TCRdb keeps only in-frame clonotypes and omits some of them. Clone size and the V and J calls come from that table; the DNA yielded D and trimming. The sample has 200,000 to 300,000 clones, more than 85% seen once. Germline loops: CDR1 SGHRS, CDR2 YFSETQ. The CDR3 has 15 amino acids. The V and J ends lost 0 bases and 4 bases respectively, with 13 bases between them. V usage is TRBV5-1 and J usage is TRBJ1-1; tentative D call: TRBD1 (6 bases). The sequencing input was peripheral blood. The sequence was obtained from a woman in her 70s with active or convalescent COVID-19. The CDR3 DNA sequence: TGCGCCAGCAGCTTGGCCGAGACAGGCATCACTGAAGCTTTCTTT. Amino acids: CASSLAETGITEAFF.